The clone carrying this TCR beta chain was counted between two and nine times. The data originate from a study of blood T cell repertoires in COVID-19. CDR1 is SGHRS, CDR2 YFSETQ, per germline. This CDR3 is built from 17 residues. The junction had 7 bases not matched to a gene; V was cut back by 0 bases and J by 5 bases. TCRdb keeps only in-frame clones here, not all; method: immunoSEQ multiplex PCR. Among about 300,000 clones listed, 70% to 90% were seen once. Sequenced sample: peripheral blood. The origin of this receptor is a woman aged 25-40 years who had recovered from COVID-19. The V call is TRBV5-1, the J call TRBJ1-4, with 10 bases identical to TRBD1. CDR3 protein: CASSLDPSGQGNEKLFF. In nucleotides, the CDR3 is TGCGCCAGCAGCTTGGATCCTTCGGGACAGGGGAATGAAAAACTGTTTTTT.